These 19 T cell receptor beta chains were all obtained from the same sample, sequenced in a study of technical replicates of blood from a few donors. The repertoire was sequenced with immunoSEQ multiplex PCR; TCRdb's copy has only in-frame clones and lacks some. The profile shows about 73,000 clones, roughly 93% of them singletons. The sequenced sample consisted of T cells isolated from PBMCs. Receptors were obtained from a human donor in good health.

The chain joins TRBV7-9 to TRBJ2-5; D perhaps matches TRBD2 (6 bases). CDR3 size: 14 residues. V lost 5 bases, J lost 5 bases, and 15 bases lay in between. Germline CDR1 SEHNR, CDR2 FQNEAQ (reference sequence). The CDR3 loop is CASSPVGGGETQYF. The CDR3 DNA reads as TGTGCCAGCAGCCCCGTGGGCGGAGGGGAGACCCAGTACTTC.

V is TRBV15 and J is TRBJ1-2; D remains ambiguous. Trimming shortened V by 0 bases and J by 8 bases, and 31 bases separated the two germline ends. The CDR3 runs 20 residues. Germline lookup yields CDR1 LNHNV and CDR2 YYDKDF (reference sequence). The CDR3 nucleotides read TGTGCCACCAGCAGAGACCCTGCCGGACTAAGCCGAGGTGGGAGGATAGGCTACACCTTC. Translation: CATSRDPAGLSRGGRIGYTF.

V is TRBV7-3 and J is TRBJ1-1; possible D gene TRBD1, 5 bases. V was cut by 5 bases and J by 2 bases, with 9 bases left in between. CDR1 is SGHTA, CDR2 FQGTGA, per germline. The CDR3 covers 13 residues. CDR3 sequence: CASSRGQNTEAFF. CDR3 nucleotide sequence: TGTGCCAGCAGCCGTGGACAAAACACTGAAGCTTTCTTT.

The chain employs TRBV2 and TRBJ1-1; TRBD1 matches at 7 bases. The CDR3 is 13 residues long. The V gene end was trimmed by 11 bases and the J gene end by 3 bases; junction bases not matched to a gene: 9. Germline CDR1 reads SNHLY; CDR2 reads FYNNEI. The CDR3 DNA reads TGTGCCTCCCTTAGTCAGGGGGACACTGAAGCTTTCTTT. Translating gives CASLSQGDTEAFF.

The chain combines TRBV7-2 with TRBJ2-2; TRBD1 aligns across 9 bases. The CDR3 length is 17 residues. The germline CDR1 and CDR2 sequences are SGHTA and FQGNSA. Trimming at V came to 7 bases and at J to 3 bases, leaving 12 bases not matched to a gene. CDR3 sequence: CASIRNRGRADTGELFF. The CDR3 DNA is TGTGCCAGCATCAGAAACAGGGGGCGAGCTGACACCGGGGAGCTGTTTTTT.

This sequence joins TRBV23-1 and TRBJ2-7; D uncertain. TRBV23-1 is reported as an ORF; its role is uncertain. V dropped 1 base and J dropped 5 bases, with 15 bases sitting between them. The CDR3 is 15 amino acids. The DNA of the CDR3 is TGCGCCAGCAGTCAATTCTCCAGGCCTCTGGACGAGCAGTACTTC. It is translated as CASSQFSRPLDEQYF.

This chain uses TRBV28 with TRBJ2-3; TRBD1 matches 7 bases. Germline-derived CDR1 and CDR2 are MDHEN and SYDVKM. The CDR3 has 16 residues. After removal of 5 bases from V and 0 bases from J, the junction contained 8 bases not matched to a gene. The DNA for the CDR3 is TGTGCCAGCAGTCCCCCCCTACAGGGGAGCACAGATACGCAGTATTTT. Translated, it gives CASSPPLQGSTDTQYF.

In this sample, this clone turned up a few times. V usage is TRBV11-3 and J usage is TRBJ2-1; 7 bases agree with TRBD2. V was clipped by 5 bases and J by 3 bases; unmatched bases: 13. This CDR3 is built from 17 residues. Germline CDR1 SGHNT, CDR2 YENEEA. CDR3 protein: CASSLRGGNSVYNEQFF. In nucleotides, the CDR3 is TGTGCCAGCAGCCTACGGGGAGGGAATAGCGTCTACAATGAGCAGTTCTTC.

The chain employs TRBV19 and TRBJ2-5; the match to TRBD2 covers 8 bases. Trimming took 6 bases from V and 2 from J; bases not matched to a gene: 8. The germline gives CDR1 LNHDA, CDR2 SQIVND (reference sequence). This CDR3 comprises 15 residues. The CDR3 protein is CASSTRLAPQETQYF. CDR3 bases: TGTGCCAGTAGCACGAGACTAGCGCCACAAGAGACCCAGTACTTC.

The CDR3 bases are TGTGCCAGCAGTGCTGAGGGGAACACTGAAGCTTTCTTT. Residues: CASSAEGNTEAFF. The V gene is TRBV2, the J gene TRBJ1-1; D call uncertain. Trimming left V 4 bases short and J 1 base short, with 7 bases between. Germline V gene lookup returns CDR1 SNHLY and CDR2 FYNNEI. This CDR3 spans 13 amino acids.

The table lists this clone with a count of one. The chain joins TRBV27 to TRBJ1-1, with unresolved D. V was clipped by 10 bases and J by 4 bases, with 16 bases between them. The CDR3 loop spans 13 amino acids. The V gene's germline CDR1 is MNHEY and CDR2 SMNVEV (reference sequence). The DNA of the CDR3 is TGTGCCATCATGGACCGCCGGGGCACTGAAGCTTTCTTT. Encoded protein: CAIMDRRGTEAFF.

The chain employs TRBV11-2 and TRBJ1-1; D might be TRBD1 (6 bases). The germline gives CDR1 SGHAT, CDR2 FQNNGV. This CDR3 comprises 12 residues. Trimming shortened V by 5 bases and J by 6 bases, and 10 bases separated the two germline ends. The CDR3 DNA follows: TGTGCCAGCAGCCCGGACAGAGCTGAAGCTTTCTTT. It encodes CASSPDRAEAFF. The variable domain in full, with the rest retrieved from reference TRBV11-2 and TRBJ1-1, is EAGVAQSPRYKIIEKRQSVAFWCNPISGHATLYWYQQILGQGPKLLIQFQNNGVVDDSQLPKDRFSAERLKGVDSTLKIQPAKLEDSAVYLCASSPDRAEAFFGQGTRLTVV.

The rearrangement uses TRBV27 and TRBJ2-2; 14 nucleotides align to TRBD2. The CDR3 has 17 residues. Trimming took 6 bases from V and 5 from J; bases not matched to a gene: 8. Per germline, CDR1 MNHEY and CDR2 SMNVEV (reference sequence). CDR3 coding DNA: TGTGCCAGCAGCCGGAGACTAGCGGGAGGGCCTACCGGGGAGCTGTTTTTT. Encoded protein: CASSRRLAGGPTGELFF.

The V gene is TRBV7-9, the J gene TRBJ1-2, with D uncertain. The CDR3 is 15 residues long. V was trimmed by 3 bases and J by 8 bases, leaving 19 bases between them. Germline assignment: CDR1 SEHNR and CDR2 FQNEAQ (reference sequence). This CDR3 reads CASSFQGFRGYGYTF. CDR3 sequence (DNA): TGTGCCAGCAGCTTTCAAGGTTTCCGCGGCTACGGCTACACCTTC.

V is TRBV28 and J is TRBJ2-7, with 14 positions matching TRBD2. The CDR3 covers 14 residues. Looked up from germline, CDR1 is MDHEN and CDR2 is SYDVKM. J gave up 7 bases and V 6 bases, and 5 bases lay outside the gene matches. The CDR3 DNA reads TGTGCCAGCAGGGGGACTAGCGGGGGCTTGGAGCAGTACTTC. It translates to CASRGTSGGLEQYF.

The chain links TRBV28 to TRBJ2-1; a weak D match, TRBD1 (6 bases). The length of the CDR3 is 13 residues. CDR1 is MDHEN and CDR2 is SYDVKM in the germline V gene. V was pared by 6 bases and J by 6 bases, with 12 bases between. CDR3 amino acids: CASSTGLANEQFF. The DNA of the CDR3 is TGTGCCAGCAGCACAGGGTTGGCCAATGAGCAGTTCTTC.

The V gene is TRBV4-1, the J gene TRBJ1-1; TRBD1 might be the D (5 bases). V lost 0 bases to trimming and J lost 8 bases, with 13 bases between them. CDR1 is MGHRA, CDR2 YSYEKL, per germline. CDR3 size: 14 residues. The CDR3 sequence: CASSQDERPGEAFF. CDR3 bases: TGCGCCAGCAGCCAAGACGAACGGCCAGGGGAAGCTTTCTTT.

V and J are TRBV14 and TRBJ1-2, with D unclear. CDR3 size: 15 residues. CDR1 and CDR2 from the germline V gene are SGHDN and FVKESK. V was clipped by 3 bases and J by 6 bases, with 17 bases between them. This chain's CDR3 is CASSHFKEAKNGYTF. CDR3 nucleotide sequence: TGTGCCAGCAGCCACTTTAAGGAGGCGAAGAATGGCTACACCTTC.

The rearrangement uses TRBV11-3 and TRBJ1-1; D is uncertain. The germline gives CDR1 SGHNT, CDR2 YENEEA. Trimming stripped 4 bases from V and 2 bases from J, with 17 bases between. The CDR3 consists of 16 residues. CDR3 protein: CASSSSIRSNNTEAFF. As DNA, the CDR3 is TGTGCCAGCAGCTCCTCGATTAGATCTAACAACACTGAAGCTTTCTTT. Full variable domain (rest looked up from reference TRBV11-3 and TRBJ1-1): EAGVVQSPRYKIIEKKQPVAFWCNPISGHNTLYWYLQNLGQGPELLIRYENEEAVDDSQLPKDRFSAERLKGVDSTLKIQPAELGDSAVYLCASSSSIRSNNTEAFFGQGTRLTVV.